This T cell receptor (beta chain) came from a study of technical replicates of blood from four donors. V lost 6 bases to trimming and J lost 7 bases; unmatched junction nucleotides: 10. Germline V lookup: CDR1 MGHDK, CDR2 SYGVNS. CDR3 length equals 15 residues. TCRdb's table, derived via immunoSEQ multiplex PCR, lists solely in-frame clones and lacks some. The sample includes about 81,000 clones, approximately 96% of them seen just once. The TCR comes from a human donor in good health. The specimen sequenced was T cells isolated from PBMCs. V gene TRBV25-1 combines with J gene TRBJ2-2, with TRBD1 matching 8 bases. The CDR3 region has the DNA TGTGCCAGCAGCGCCGTGACAGGGGTACTCGGGGAGCTGTTTTTT. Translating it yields CASSAVTGVLGELFF.